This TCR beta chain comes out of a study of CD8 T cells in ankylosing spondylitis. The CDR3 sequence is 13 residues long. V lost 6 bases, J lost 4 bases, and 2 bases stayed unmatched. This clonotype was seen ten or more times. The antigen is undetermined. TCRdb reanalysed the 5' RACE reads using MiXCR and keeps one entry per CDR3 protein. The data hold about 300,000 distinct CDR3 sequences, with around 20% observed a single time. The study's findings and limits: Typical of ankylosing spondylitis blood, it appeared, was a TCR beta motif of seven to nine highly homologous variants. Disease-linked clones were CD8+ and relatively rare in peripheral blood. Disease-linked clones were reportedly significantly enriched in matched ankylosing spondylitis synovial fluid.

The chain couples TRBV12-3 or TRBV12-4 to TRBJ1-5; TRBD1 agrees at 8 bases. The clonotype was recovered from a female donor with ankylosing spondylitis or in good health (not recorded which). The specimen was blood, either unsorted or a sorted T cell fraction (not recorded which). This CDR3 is CASSRTGNQPQHF. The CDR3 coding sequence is TGTGCCAGCAGCCGGACAGGGAATCAGCCCCAGCATTTT.